The 6 T cell receptor beta chains given below trace back to one sample, sequenced in a study of yellow fever vaccine responses in identical twins. MiXCR was run by TCRdb on the RT-PCR reads, yielding one entry per CDR3 protein. The sample includes 3,000 to 3,500 distinct CDR3 sequences, about 88% of them seen just once. The sample in question was T cells from blood (PBMCs), unsorted or a sorted subset (not recorded which), obtained before or after yellow fever vaccination (not recorded which). The receptor source for this set is a woman younger than 35 who received the yellow fever vaccine.

This clonotype was observed once. The V and J genes are TRBV28 and TRBJ2-5; D call uncertain. V was shortened by 5 bases and J by 3 bases, with 4 bases between the two germline ends. CDR3 size: 11 residues. CDR1 is MDHEN, CDR2 SYDVKM, per germline. Written as DNA, the CDR3 is TGTGCCAGCAGTCTGGAAGAGACCCAGTACTTC. Encoded protein: CASSLEETQYF.

This clonotype was seen a few times. The J gene is TRBJ1-1, the V gene TRBV7-3; possible D gene TRBD1, 5 bases. V lost 4 bases, J lost 3 bases, and 9 bases lay in between. Germline values: CDR1 SGHTA, CDR2 FQGTGA. CDR3 size: 13 residues. CDR3 region: CASSSGDHTEAFF. The DNA of the CDR3 is TGTGCCAGCAGCTCGGGGGACCACACTGAAGCTTTCTTT.

CDR3 in DNA: TGCAGCGTTGTTAGCGGGAGAATTTCCAATGAGCAGTTCTTC. This sequence encodes CSVVSGRISNEQFF. The chain employs TRBV29-1 and TRBJ2-1; 9 nucleotides agree with TRBD2. This CDR3 is built from 14 residues. After removal of 4 bases from V and 6 bases from J, the junction contained 7 bases not matched to a gene. Germline assignment: CDR1 SQVTM and CDR2 ANQGSEA.

The chain recombines TRBV7-3 with TRBJ2-3, with TRBD2 identical over 8 bases. This CDR3 comprises 17 residues. J was trimmed by 6 bases and V by 5 bases; bases with no gene match: 16. Germline CDR1 SGHTA, CDR2 FQGTGA. The CDR3 DNA sequence: TGTGCCAGCAGCCATCATGCGGGGGGTCTGACGGAGGATACGCAGTATTTT. It codes for CASSHHAGGLTEDTQYF.

The gene calls are TRBV12-3 or TRBV12-4 and TRBJ2-3; no reliable D call. Trimming pared 11 bases from V and 3 bases from J, leaving 12 bases between. The length of the CDR3 is 12 residues. The chain's CDR3 is CAVHGVTDTQYF. In nucleotides, the CDR3 is TGTGCCGTTCATGGGGTTACAGATACGCAGTATTTT.

This chain links TRBV9 with TRBJ1-1; D is unclear. Trimming took off 4 bases at V and 5 bases at J, with 12 bases between the two ends. This CDR3 spans 13 amino acids. In germline, CDR1 is SGDLS, CDR2 YYNGEE. CDR3 DNA sequence: TGTGCCAGCAGCAGTCACGGGGAAACTGAAGCTTTCTTT. Its protein is CASSSHGETEAFF. The full variable domain, completed using reference TRBV9 and TRBJ1-1, is DSGVTQTPKHLITATGQRVTLRCSPRSGDLSVYWYQQSLDQGLQFLIQYYNGEERAKGNILERFSAQQFPDLHSELNLSSLELGDSALYFCASSSHGETEAFFGQGTRLTVV.